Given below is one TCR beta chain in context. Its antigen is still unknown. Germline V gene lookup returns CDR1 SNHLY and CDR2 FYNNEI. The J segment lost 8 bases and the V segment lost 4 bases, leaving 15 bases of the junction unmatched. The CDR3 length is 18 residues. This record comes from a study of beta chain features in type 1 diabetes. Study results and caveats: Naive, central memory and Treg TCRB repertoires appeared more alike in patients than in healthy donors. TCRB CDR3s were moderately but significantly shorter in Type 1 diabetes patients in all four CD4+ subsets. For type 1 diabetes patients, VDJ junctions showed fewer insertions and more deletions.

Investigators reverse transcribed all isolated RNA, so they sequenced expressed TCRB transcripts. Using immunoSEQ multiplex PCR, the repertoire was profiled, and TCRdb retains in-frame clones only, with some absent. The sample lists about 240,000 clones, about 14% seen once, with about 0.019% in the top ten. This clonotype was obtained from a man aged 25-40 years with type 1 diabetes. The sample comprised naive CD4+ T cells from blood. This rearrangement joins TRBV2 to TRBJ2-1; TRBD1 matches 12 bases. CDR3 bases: TGTGCCAGCAGTGGGTGGGACAGGGGGCTTCCTAATTCGGATGAGCAGTTCTTC. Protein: CASSGWDRGLPNSDEQFF. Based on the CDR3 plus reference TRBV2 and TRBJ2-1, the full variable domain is EPEVTQTPSHQVTQMGQEVILRCVPISNHLYFYWYRQILGQKVEFLVSFYNNEISEKSEIFDDQFSVERPDGSNFTLKIRSTKLEDSAMYFCASSGWDRGLPNSDEQFFGPGTRLTVL.